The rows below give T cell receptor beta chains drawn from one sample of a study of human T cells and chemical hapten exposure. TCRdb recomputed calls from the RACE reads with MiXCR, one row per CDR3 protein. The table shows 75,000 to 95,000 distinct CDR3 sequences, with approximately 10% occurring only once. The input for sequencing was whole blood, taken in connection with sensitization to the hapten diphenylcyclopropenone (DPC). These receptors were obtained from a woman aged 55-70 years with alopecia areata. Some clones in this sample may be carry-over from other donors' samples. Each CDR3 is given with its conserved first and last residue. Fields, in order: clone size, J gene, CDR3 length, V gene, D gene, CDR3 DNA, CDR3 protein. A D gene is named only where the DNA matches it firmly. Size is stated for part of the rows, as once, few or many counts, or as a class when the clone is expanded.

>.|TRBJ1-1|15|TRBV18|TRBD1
TGTGCCAGCTCACCACAGGGGAACAGGGGCGCTGAAGCTTTCTTT
CASSPQGNRGAEAFF
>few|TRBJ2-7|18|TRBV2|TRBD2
TGTGCCAGCAGTGAAGGACTAGCGGGGGGTTTACCTTCCTACGAGCAGTACTTC
CASSEGLAGGLPSYEQYF
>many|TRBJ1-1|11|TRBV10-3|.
TGTGCCACCGGACAGTACACTGAAGCTTTCTTT
CATGQYTEAFF
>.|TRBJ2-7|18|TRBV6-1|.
TGTGCCAGCAGCGAAGGGACCGTACGATACAGTTACCCCTACGAGCAGTACTTC
CASSEGTVRYSYPYEQYF
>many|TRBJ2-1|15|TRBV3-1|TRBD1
TGTGCCAGCAGCCAAGGGACAGGGACCTACAATGAGCAGTTCTTC
CASSQGTGTYNEQFF
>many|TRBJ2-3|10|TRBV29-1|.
TGCAGCGTTGGCGTGGATACGCAGTATTTT
CSVGVDTQYF
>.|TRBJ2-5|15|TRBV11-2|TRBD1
TGTGCCAGCAGCTTCGCGACAGGGGACCAAGAGACCCAGTACTTC
CASSFATGDQETQYF
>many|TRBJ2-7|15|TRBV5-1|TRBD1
TGCGCCAGCAGCTTGGAGGGGACAGATCAATACGAGCAGTACTTC
CASSLEGTDQYEQYF
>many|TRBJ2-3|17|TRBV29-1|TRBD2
TGCAGCTCCTATGGCGGTGGACTAGCGGGTCTCACAGATACGCAGTATTTT
CSSYGGGLAGLTDTQYF
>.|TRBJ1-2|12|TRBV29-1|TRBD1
TGCAGCGTTAGGGGACAGTACTATGGCTACACCTTC
CSVRGQYYGYTF
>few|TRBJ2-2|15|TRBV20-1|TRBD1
TGCAGTGCTCCGAGACAGGGGTTTAGCGCCGGGGAGCTGTTTTTT
CSAPRQGFSAGELFF
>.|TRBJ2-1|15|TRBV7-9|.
TGTGCCAGCAGCTCAAAGGGGGGGGCCCACAATGAGCAGTTCTTC
CASSSKGGAHNEQFF
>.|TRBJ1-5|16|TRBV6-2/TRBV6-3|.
TGTGCCAGCAGTTACACTCTAGGGGATAGCAATCAGCCCCAGCATTTT
CASSYTLGDSNQPQHF
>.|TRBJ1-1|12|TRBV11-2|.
TGTGCCAGCCATAACAGGGTGACTGAAGCTTTCTTT
CASHNRVTEAFF
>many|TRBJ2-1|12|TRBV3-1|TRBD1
TGTGCCAGCAGCCCGACAGGGGATGAGCAGTTCTTC
CASSPTGDEQFF
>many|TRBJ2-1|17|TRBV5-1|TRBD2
TGCGCCAGCAGCTTCGTTGGACTAGCGGGGGTGTACAATGAGCAGTTCTTC
CASSFVGLAGVYNEQFF
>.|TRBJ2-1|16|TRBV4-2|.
TGTGCCAGCAGCCAAGATTTTGACACCACCTACAATGAGCAGTTCTTC
CASSQDFDTTYNEQFF
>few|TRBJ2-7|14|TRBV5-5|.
TGTGCCAGCAGCTTGGCCGGGACCACCTACGAGCAGTACTTC
CASSLAGTTYEQYF
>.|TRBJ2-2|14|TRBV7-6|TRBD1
TGTGCCAGCAGCTCAGGACAGGGCACCGGGGAGCTGTTTTTT
CASSSGQGTGELFF
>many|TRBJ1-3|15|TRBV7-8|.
TGTGCCAGCAGCTTGGAGACATTCTCTGGAAACACCATATATTTT
CASSLETFSGNTIYF
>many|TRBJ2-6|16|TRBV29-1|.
TGCAGCGCCGGAGATGGACCAGCCTCTGGGGCCAACGTCCTGACTTTC
CSAGDGPASGANVLTF
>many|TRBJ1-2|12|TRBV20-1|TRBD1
TGCAGTGCTAGGGCAGGGGGCTATGGCTACACCTTC
CSARAGGYGYTF
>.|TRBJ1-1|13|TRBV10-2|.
TGCGCCAGCAAAAGGGCTCTGAACACTGAAGCTTTCTTT
CASKRALNTEAFF
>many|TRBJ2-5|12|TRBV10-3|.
TGTGCCATCAGTTCTAGTTCAGAGACCCAGTACTTC
CAISSSSETQYF
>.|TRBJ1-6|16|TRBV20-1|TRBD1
TGCAGTGCCAACCGAGACAGGGTCCGCTTAAATTCACCCCTCCACTTT
CSANRDRVRLNSPLHF
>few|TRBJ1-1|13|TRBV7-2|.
TGTGCCAGCAGCTTACAACAGAACACTGAAGCTTTCTTT
CASSLQQNTEAFF
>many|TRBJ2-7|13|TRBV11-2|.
TGTGCCAGCAGCTTGAGCAGGGCGGGCGAGCAGTACTTC
CASSLSRAGEQYF
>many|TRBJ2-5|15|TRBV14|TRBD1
TGTGCCAGCAGCCAATTATGGACAGGGCAAGAGACCCAGTACTTC
CASSQLWTGQETQYF
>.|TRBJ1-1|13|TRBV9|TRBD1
TGTGCCAGCAGCGTAGGGGCAGGGGGCAGAACTTTCTTT
CASSVGAGGRTFF
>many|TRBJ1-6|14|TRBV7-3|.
TGTGCCAGCAGCTTAGGGCAGGACTTATCACCCCTCCACTTT
CASSLGQDLSPLHF
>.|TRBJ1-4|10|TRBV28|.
TGTGCCAGCAGAAGTGAAAAACTGTTTTTT
CASRSEKLFF
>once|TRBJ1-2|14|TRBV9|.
TGTGCCAGCAGCGTAGTTCAGGGATCGTATGGCTACACCTTC
CASSVVQGSYGYTF
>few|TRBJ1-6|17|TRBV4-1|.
TGCGCCAGCAGCCAAGGGGCAGCCCGGGCAGGGAATTCACCCCTCCACTTT
CASSQGAARAGNSPLHF
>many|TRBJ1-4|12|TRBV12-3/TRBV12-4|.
TGTGCCAGCAGTTGGGGTAACGAAAAACTGTTTTTT
CASSWGNEKLFF
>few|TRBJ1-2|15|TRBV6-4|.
TGTGCCAGCAGCGACTCGGACAGCTCCACCTATGGCTACACCTTC
CASSDSDSSTYGYTF
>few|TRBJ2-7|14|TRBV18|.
TGTGCCAGCTCACCAGGAAGGGGATTCTACGAGCAGTACTTC
CASSPGRGFYEQYF
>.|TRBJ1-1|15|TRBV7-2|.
TGTGCCAGCAGCTTGGCTCTAGGGGAGACCACTGAAGCTTTCTTT
CASSLALGETTEAFF
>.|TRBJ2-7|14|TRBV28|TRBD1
TGTGCCAGCAGGGGGGCGGACAGGGCTTACGAGCAGTACTTC
CASRGADRAYEQYF
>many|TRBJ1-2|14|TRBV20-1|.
TGCAGTGTCCGGGGACGGAGGGGGGACTATGGCTACACCTTC
CSVRGRRGDYGYTF
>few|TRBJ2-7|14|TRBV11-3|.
TGTGCCAGCAGCTCCCGAACCGAACCCTACGAGCAGTACTTC
CASSSRTEPYEQYF
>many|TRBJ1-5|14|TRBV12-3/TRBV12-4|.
TGTGCCAGCAGCCTTGGGGTTAGCAATCAGCCCCAGCATTTT
CASSLGVSNQPQHF
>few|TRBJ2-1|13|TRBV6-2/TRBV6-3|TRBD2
TGTGCCAGCAGCCAAGCGGGGGTATTAGGCAAAATCTTC
CASSQAGVLGKIF
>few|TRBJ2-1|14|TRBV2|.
TGTGCCAGCAACCTCTATACAGGGATCTATGAGCAGTTCTTC
CASNLYTGIYEQFF
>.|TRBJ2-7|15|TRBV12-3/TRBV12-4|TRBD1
TGTGCCAGCAGCCCGGGACAGGCGCTCTCCTACGAGCAGTACTTC
CASSPGQALSYEQYF
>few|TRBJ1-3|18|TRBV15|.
TGTGCCACCAGCAGATCCACCGGGACGCTAGACGGGGGAAACACCATATATTTT
CATSRSTGTLDGGNTIYF
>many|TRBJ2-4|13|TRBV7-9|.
TGTGCCAGCAGCTCACCAGGGTCGAGGATTCAGTACTTC
CASSSPGSRIQYF
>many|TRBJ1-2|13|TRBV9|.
TGTGCCAGCCAAAGCAGGGACAACTATGGCTACACCTTC
CASQSRDNYGYTF
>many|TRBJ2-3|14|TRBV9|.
TGTGCCAGCAGCCCGACCCAACACACAGATACGCAGTATTTT
CASSPTQHTDTQYF
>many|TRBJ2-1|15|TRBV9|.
TGTGCCAGCAGCGTAGACTGGGGGTCCTACAATGAGCAGTTCTTC
CASSVDWGSYNEQFF
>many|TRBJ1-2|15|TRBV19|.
TGTGCCAGTACGAGGACATTCATCTCTAACTATGGCTACACCTTC
CASTRTFISNYGYTF
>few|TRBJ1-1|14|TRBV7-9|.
TGTGCCAGCAGCTCGCAGGGAAAGTCGGCTGAAGCTTTCTTT
CASSSQGKSAEAFF
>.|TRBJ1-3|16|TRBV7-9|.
TGTGCCAGCAGCTATAGACAAGCAAACTCTGGAAACACCATATATTTT
CASSYRQANSGNTIYF
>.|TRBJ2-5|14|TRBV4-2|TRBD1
TGTGCCAGCAGCCAAGGGACAGGGGAAGAGACCCAGTACTTC
CASSQGTGEETQYF
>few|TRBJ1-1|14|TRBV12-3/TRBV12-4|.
TGTGCCAGCAGTTTAGGCGGCCGGAGCACTGAAGCTTTCTTT
CASSLGGRSTEAFF
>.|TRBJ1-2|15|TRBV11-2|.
TGTGCCAGCAGCTTAGATTCTAGGGAAGGGGATGGCTACACCTTC
CASSLDSREGDGYTF
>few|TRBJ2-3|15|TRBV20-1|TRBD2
TGCAGTGCTGGGGGGACTAGCGGAGGCACAGATACGCAGTATTTT
CSAGGTSGGTDTQYF